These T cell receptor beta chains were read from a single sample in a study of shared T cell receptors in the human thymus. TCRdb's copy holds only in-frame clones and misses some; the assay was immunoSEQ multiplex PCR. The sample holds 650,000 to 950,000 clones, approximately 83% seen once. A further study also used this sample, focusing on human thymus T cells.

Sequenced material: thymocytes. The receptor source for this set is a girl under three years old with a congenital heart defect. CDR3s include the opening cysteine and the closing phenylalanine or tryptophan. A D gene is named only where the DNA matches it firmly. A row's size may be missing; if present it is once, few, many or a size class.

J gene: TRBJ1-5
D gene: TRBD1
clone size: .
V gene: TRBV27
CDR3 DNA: TGTGCCAGCAGCCGCCGGACAGGGAATCAGCCCCAGCATTTT
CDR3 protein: CASSRRTGNQPQHF

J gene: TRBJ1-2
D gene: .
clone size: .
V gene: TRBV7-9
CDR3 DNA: TGTGCCAGCAGCCCCAAGGAGGGCCTAGGCTACACCTTC
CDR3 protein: CASSPKEGLGYTF

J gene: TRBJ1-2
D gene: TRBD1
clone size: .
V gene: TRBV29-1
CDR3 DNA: TGCAGCGTTGAAGGCGACAGGGACGGCTACACCTTC
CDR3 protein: CSVEGDRDGYTF

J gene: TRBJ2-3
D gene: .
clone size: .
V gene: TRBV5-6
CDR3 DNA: TGTGCCAGCAGCACCCCTCACAGGTACAGCACAGATACGCAGTATTTT
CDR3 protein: CASSTPHRYSTDTQYF

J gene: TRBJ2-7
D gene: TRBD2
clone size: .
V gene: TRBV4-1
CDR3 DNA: TGCGCCAGCAGCCAAGAAGGACCAGCGGGGGGCTACGAGCAGTACTTC
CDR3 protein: CASSQEGPAGGYEQYF

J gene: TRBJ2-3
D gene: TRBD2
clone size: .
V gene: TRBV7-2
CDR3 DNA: TGTGCCAGCAGCCTCACCGGGGGGGCCTTTATTGCAACAGATACGCAGTATTTT
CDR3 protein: CASSLTGGAFIATDTQYF

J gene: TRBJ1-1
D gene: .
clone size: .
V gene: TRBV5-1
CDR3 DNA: TGCGCCAGCAGCGTTGGTAGGGGGACGGTGAACACTGAAGCTTTCTTT
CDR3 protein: CASSVGRGTVNTEAFF

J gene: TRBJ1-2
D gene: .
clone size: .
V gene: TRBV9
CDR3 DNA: TGTGCCAGCAGCGGGACTCTCTATGGCTACACCTTC
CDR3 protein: CASSGTLYGYTF

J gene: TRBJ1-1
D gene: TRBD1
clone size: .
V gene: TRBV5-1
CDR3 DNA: TGCGCCAGCAGCTTGGACGGACAGGAGGCTACTTTGAACACTGAAGCTTTCTTT
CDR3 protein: CASSLDGQEATLNTEAFF

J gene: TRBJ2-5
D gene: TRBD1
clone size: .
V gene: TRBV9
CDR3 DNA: TGTGCCAGCAGCCCCCAGGCCCCGGGGCCCAGGGGGCAAGAGACCCAGTACTTC
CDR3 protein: CASSPQAPGPRGQETQYF

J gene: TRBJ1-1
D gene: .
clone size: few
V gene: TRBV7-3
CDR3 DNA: TGTGCCAGCAGCTTAGGAACAGCCGCTGAAGCTTTCTTT
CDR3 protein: CASSLGTAAEAFF

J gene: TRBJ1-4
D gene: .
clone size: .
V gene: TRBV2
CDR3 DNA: TGTGCCAGCAGATACCGGACAGCAACTAATGAAAAACTGTTTTTT
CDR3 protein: CASRYRTATNEKLFF

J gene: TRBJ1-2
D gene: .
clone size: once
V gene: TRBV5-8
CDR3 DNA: TGTGCCAGCAGCTCCCAGGGCGGGGGCGGCTACACCTTC
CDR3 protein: CASSSQGGGGYTF

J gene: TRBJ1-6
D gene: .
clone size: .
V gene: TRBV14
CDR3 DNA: TGTGCCAGCAGCCTCACCGGGATTGGTAATTCACCCCTCCACTTT
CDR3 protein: CASSLTGIGNSPLHF

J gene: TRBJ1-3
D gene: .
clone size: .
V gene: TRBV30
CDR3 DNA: TGTGCCTGGAGTGTAAAACGGTCCTCTGGAAACACCATATATTTT
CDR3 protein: CAWSVKRSSGNTIYF

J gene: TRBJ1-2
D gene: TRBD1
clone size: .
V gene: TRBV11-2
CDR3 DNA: TGTGCCAGCAGCGGGGACAGGGGGCAGAACTATGGCTACACCTTC
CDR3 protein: CASSGDRGQNYGYTF

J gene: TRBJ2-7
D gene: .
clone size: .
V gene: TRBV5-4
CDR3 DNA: TGTGCCAGCAGCTTGACAGGGATGGGGTACGAGCAGTACTTC
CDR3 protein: CASSLTGMGYEQYF

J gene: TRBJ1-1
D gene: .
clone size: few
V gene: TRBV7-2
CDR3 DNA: TGTGCCAGCACGTCAACGGGGACTTCTGAAGCTTTCTTT
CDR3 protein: CASTSTGTSEAFF

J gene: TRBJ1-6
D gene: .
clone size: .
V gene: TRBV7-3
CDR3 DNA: TGTGCCAGCAGCTTGACAGCGAGCTCCTATAATTCACCCCTCCACTTT
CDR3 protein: CASSLTASSYNSPLHF

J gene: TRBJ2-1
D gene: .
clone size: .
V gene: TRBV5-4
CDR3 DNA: TGTGCCAGACCACCGAGCTCCTACAATGAGCAGTTCTTC
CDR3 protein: CARPPSSYNEQFF

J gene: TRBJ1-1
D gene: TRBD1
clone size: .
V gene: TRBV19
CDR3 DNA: TGTGCCACTCTACCCGAAGACTCGGCCGTGCCACAGGGGACGTACACTGAAGCTTTCTTT
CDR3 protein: CATLPEDSAVPQGTYTEAFF

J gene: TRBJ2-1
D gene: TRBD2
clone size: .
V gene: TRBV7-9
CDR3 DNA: TGTGCCAGCAGCTTAGCGGATCCGGGACTACCTTCCTACAATGAGCAGTTCTTC
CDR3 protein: CASSLADPGLPSYNEQFF

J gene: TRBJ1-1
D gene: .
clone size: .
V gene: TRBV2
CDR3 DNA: TGTGCCAGCAGTCGGGTTCGTACCACTGAAGTTTTCTTT
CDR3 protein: CASSRVRTTEVFF

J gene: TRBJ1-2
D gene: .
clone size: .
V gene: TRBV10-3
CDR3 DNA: TGTGCCATCAGTGACGGGTTAGATGGCTACACCTTC
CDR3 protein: CAISDGLDGYTF

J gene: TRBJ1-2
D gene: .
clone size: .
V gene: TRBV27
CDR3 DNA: TGTGCCAGCAGTTTCCGGGGTCAGCTTAATGGCTACACCTTC
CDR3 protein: CASSFRGQLNGYTF

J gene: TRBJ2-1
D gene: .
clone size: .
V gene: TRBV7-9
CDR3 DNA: TGTGCCAGCAGCTTAGCGGGGGGGCGACGTCCCTACAATGAGCAGTTCTTC
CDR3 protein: CASSLAGGRRPYNEQFF

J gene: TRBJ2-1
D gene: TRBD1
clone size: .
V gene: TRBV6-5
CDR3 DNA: TGTGCCAGCAGCCCTAAGGGGGCTCCTGACAATGAGCAGTTCTTC
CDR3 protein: CASSPKGAPDNEQFF

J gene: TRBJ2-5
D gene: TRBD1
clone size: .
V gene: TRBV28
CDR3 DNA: TGTGCCAGCAGTTTATCAGACAGGGAGATGCCGGAGACCCAGTACTTC
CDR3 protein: CASSLSDREMPETQYF

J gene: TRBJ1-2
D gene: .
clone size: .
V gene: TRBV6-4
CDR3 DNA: TGTGCCAGCAGTGAGGGCCCCCCTAACTATGGCTACACCTTC
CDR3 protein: CASSEGPPNYGYTF

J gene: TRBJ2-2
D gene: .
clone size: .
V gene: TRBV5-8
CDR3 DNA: TGTGCCAGCAGCGCCGACAGCCCGAACACCGGGGAGCTGTTTTTT
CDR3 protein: CASSADSPNTGELFF

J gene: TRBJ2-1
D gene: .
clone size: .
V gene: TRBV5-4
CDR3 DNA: TGTGCCAGCAGCTTGGTGTCCGGGGGACCCTACAATGAGCAGTTCTTC
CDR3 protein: CASSLVSGGPYNEQFF

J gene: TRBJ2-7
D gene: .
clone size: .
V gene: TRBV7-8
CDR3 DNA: TGTGCCAGCAGCTTAGTCAGTTTGGGAGGTCAAAACGAGCAGTACTTC
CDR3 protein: CASSLVSLGGQNEQYF

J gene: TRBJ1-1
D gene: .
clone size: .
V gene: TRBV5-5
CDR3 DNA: TGTGCCAGCAGCTTGTGGCGCGGGGAGCGCTACACTGAAGCTTTCTTT
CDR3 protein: CASSLWRGERYTEAFF

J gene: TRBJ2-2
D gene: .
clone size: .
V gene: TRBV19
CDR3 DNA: TGTGCCAGTACCCCTAACCCTTGGGCAGATCAGAACACCGGGGAGCTGTTTTTT
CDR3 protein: CASTPNPWADQNTGELFF

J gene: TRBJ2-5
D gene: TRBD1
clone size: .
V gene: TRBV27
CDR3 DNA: TGTGCCAGCAGTCCTCAGGGGGACAGGGCCCAAGAGACCCAGTACTTC
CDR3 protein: CASSPQGDRAQETQYF

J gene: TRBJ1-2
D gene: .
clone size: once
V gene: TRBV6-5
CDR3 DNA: TGTGCCAGCAGTTTTTTCGGGGGATCTAACTATGGCTACACCTTC
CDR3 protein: CASSFFGGSNYGYTF

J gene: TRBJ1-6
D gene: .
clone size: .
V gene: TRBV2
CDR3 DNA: TGTGCCAGCAGTGAAACCCCGGGACTGATAAATTCACCCCTCCACTTT
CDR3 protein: CASSETPGLINSPLHF

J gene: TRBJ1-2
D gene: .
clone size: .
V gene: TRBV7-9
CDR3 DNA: TGTGCCAGCAGCTTAGGTAATGGAGGAAATGGCTACACCTTC
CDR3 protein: CASSLGNGGNGYTF

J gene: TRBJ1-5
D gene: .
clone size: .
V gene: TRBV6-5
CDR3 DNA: TGTGCCAGCAGTTCGTGGGGAGGGGGCAATCAGCCCCAGCATTTT
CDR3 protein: CASSSWGGGNQPQHF

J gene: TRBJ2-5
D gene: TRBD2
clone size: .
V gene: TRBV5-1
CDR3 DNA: TGCGCCAGCAGCTCCGGGACTAGGGAGTACTTC
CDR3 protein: CASSSGTREYF

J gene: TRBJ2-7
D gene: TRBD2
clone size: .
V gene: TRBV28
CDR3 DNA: TGTGCCAGCAGTTTGGGGCCCTTAGCGGGGCCCTACTCCTACGAGCAGTACTTC
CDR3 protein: CASSLGPLAGPYSYEQYF

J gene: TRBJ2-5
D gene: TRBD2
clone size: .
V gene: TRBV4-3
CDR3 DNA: TGCGCCAGCAGCCAAGCTACCCAAAAGCAGCGGGGGGGAGTTCAAGAGACCCAGTACTTC
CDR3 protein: CASSQATQKQRGGVQETQYF

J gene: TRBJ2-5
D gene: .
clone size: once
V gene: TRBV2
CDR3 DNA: TGTGCCAGCAGCCTACGGGAGACCCAGTACTTC
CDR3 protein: CASSLRETQYF

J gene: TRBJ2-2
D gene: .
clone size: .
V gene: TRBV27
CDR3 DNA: TGTGCCAGCAGTTTAAGCGCGGGCCCCAACACCGGGGAGCTGTTTTTT
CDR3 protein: CASSLSAGPNTGELFF

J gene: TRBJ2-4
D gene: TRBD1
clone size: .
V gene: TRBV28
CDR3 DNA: TGTGCCAGCAGCACCCGGGACAGGGGGAGTTTGGCCAAAAACATTCAGTACTTC
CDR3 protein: CASSTRDRGSLAKNIQYF

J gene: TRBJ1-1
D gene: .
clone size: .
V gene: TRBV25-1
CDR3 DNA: TGTGCCAGCAGTGAATTTGGAATCAGGGAGAACACTGAAGCTTTCTTT
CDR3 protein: CASSEFGIRENTEAFF

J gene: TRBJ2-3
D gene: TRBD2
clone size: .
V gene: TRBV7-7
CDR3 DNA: TGTGCCAGCAGCTTAGTTTCGATTGGACTAGCGGGGGGGCAGTTGCCAGATACGCAGTATTTT
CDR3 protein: CASSLVSIGLAGGQLPDTQYF

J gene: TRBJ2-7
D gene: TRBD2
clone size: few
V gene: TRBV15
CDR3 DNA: TGTGCCACCAGCCCCAGGGAGACTAGCGTCGGGTTTAGGTCCTACGAGCAGTACTTC
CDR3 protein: CATSPRETSVGFRSYEQYF

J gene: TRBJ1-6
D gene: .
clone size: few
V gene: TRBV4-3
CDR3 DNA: TGCGCCAGCAGCCAAGATATAGGGGCGCCAGGTCACTCACCCCTCCACTTT
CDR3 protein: CASSQDIGAPGHSPLHF

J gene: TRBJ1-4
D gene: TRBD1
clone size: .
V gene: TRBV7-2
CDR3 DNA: TGTGCCAGCAGCTTAGACGACAGGGGGCCTGAAAAACTGTTTTTT
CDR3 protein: CASSLDDRGPEKLFF

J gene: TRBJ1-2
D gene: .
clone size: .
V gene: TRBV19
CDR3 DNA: TGTGCCAGTAGCTCTCGGGGACTGCCCTATGGCTACACCTTC
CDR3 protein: CASSSRGLPYGYTF

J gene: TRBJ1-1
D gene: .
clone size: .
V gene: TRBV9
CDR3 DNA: TGTGCCAGCAGCCCATCCCGGTCGGGGTTGGTAACTGAAGCTTTCTTT
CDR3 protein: CASSPSRSGLVTEAFF

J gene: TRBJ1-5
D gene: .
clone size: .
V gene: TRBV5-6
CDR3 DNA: TGTGCCAGCAGCTTCAGGGGCGGTCAGCCCCAGCATTTT
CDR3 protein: CASSFRGGQPQHF

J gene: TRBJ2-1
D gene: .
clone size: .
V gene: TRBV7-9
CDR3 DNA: TGTGCCAGCAGCGCTCAAGGGGGGGCCGTCTACAATGAGCAGTTCTTC
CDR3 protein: CASSAQGGAVYNEQFF